The 16 T cell receptor beta chains given below trace back to one sample, sequenced in a study of immune evolution from preneoplasia to lung adenocarcinoma. The method was immunoSEQ multiplex PCR; TCRdb's version includes in-frame clones alone and lacks a portion of them. The data show around 5,600 clones, with about 90% seen just once and around 3.4% held by the top ten. What was sequenced was FFPE invasive lung adenocarcinoma tissue. The receptors derive from a person aged 45-69 years with lung adenocarcinoma.

This chain connects TRBV5-1 to TRBJ1-1, with no clear D. V was shortened by 0 bases and J by 1 base, with 10 bases between the two germline ends. This CDR3 contains 15 residues. Germline CDR1 reads SGHRS; CDR2 reads YFSETQ. The CDR3: CASSLDGVGNTEAFF. Written as DNA, the CDR3 is TGCGCCAGCAGCTTGGATGGGGTGGGGAACACTGAAGCTTTCTTT.

The V and J genes are TRBV2 and TRBJ1-2; tentative D call: TRBD1 (6 bases). The ends were cut back, 9 bases at V and 7 bases at J, with 18 bases in the middle. Germline CDR1 and CDR2: SNHLY and FYNNEI. CDR3 length: 13 amino acids. CDR3 amino acids: CARSTGPGGGYTF. Written as DNA, the CDR3 is TGTGCCAGATCGACAGGTCCGGGAGGTGGCTACACCTTC. The variable domain in full, with the rest retrieved from reference TRBV2 and TRBJ1-2, is EPEVTQTPSHQVTQMGQEVILRCVPISNHLYFYWYRQILGQKVEFLVSFYNNEISEKSEIFDDQFSVERPDGSNFTLKIRSTKLEDSAMYFCARSTGPGGGYTFGSGTRLTVV.

As regards this clone: This sample also contains other DNA sequences that code for the same CDR3. DNA of the CDR3: TGTGCCTGGGGCCTAGCGGGAGCAAATGAGCAGTTCTTC. Protein sequence: CAWGLAGANEQFF. This sequence joins TRBV30 and TRBJ2-1, with 10 positions matching TRBD2. Trimming cost V 5 bases and J 7 bases; bases outside gene matches: 5. Germline CDR1 GTSNPN, CDR2 SVGIG (reference sequence). CDR3 length equals 13 residues.

J is TRBJ2-1 and V is TRBV25-1; 8 bases are a match to TRBD2. In germline, CDR1 is MGHDK, CDR2 SYGVNS. V was pared by 6 bases and J by 0 bases, with 4 bases of the junction left unmatched. This CDR3 has 15 amino acids. This CDR3 reads CASRGGRSSYNEQFF. The CDR3 nucleotides are TGTGCCAGCAGAGGCGGGAGGAGCTCCTACAATGAGCAGTTCTTC. Full variable domain (missing parts from reference TRBV25-1 and TRBJ2-1): EADIYQTPRYLVIGTGKKITLECSQTMGHDKMYWYQQDPGMELHLIHYSYGVNSTEKGDLSSESTVSRIRTEHFPLTLESARPSHTSQYLCASRGGRSSYNEQFFGPGTRLTVL.

The chain carries TRBV14 and TRBJ1-2, with D unclear. The CDR3 totals 15 residues. Deletions cut 2 bases from V and 1 base from J, with 11 bases between. Per germline, CDR1 SGHDN and CDR2 FVKESK. The CDR3 reads CASSQSGRINYGYTF. The CDR3 DNA is TGTGCCAGCAGCCAAAGCGGACGGATTAACTATGGCTACACCTTC.

The table lists this clone with a count of one. The chain joins TRBV30 to TRBJ1-2; a possible D gene is TRBD1 (5 bases). Germline assignment: CDR1 GTSNPN and CDR2 SVGIG (reference sequence). V lost 1 base and J 3 bases, leaving 12 bases between the germline ends. The CDR3 totals 14 residues. CDR3 coding DNA: TGTGCCTGGAGTGCGGGGGGACTGGACTATGGCTACACCTTC. It yields the protein CAWSAGGLDYGYTF.

The chain recombines TRBV6-6 with TRBJ2-1; TRBD1 aligns across 10 bases. From germline, CDR1 is MNHNY and CDR2 SVGAGI (reference sequence). Trimming removed 6 bases from V and 4 bases from J; junction bases left unmatched: 6. The CDR3 covers 15 residues. The CDR3 region is CASSPGTGEYNEQFF. Written as DNA, the CDR3 is TGTGCCAGCAGCCCCGGGACAGGGGAGTACAATGAGCAGTTCTTC.

This chain connects TRBV7-3 to TRBJ2-2; 8 bases agree with TRBD1. Germline CDR1 is SGHTA and CDR2 is FQGTGA. CDR3 length: 15 amino acids. The ends lost 5 bases at V and 6 bases at J; junction bases unmatched: 8. The CDR3 protein is CASSRGDRSSGELFF. The DNA of the CDR3 is TGTGCCAGCAGCCGTGGGGACAGGTCATCCGGGGAGCTGTTTTTT.

This chain joins TRBV2 and TRBJ2-7; unclear D gene. The germline V gene has CDR1 SNHLY and CDR2 FYNNEI. The CDR3 length is 14 residues. The V end was cut by 3 bases, the J end by 0 bases, with 9 bases between. CDR3 sequence (DNA): TGTGCCAGCAGTGATTTGATAAGCTCCTACGAGCAGTACTTC. It encodes CASSDLISSYEQYF. Looking up the rest from reference TRBV2 and TRBJ2-7 gives the full variable domain: EPEVTQTPSHQVTQMGQEVILRCVPISNHLYFYWYRQILGQKVEFLVSFYNNEISEKSEIFDDQFSVERPDGSNFTLKIRSTKLEDSAMYFCASSDLISSYEQYFGPGTRLTVT.

The V gene is TRBV19, the J gene TRBJ2-3, with TRBD1 identical over 8 bases. The CDR3 loop spans 13 amino acids. The V gene end was trimmed by 5 bases and the J gene end by 7 bases; junction bases not matched to a gene: 5. Germline CDR1 and CDR2: LNHDA and SQIVND (reference sequence). The CDR3 here is CASSVTGGYTQYF. The CDR3 DNA reads TGTGCCAGTAGTGTCACAGGGGGATATACGCAGTATTTT.

This chain connects TRBV5-6 to TRBJ2-7, with 7 bases identical to TRBD2. V was pared by 4 bases and J by 2 bases, with 3 bases of the junction left unmatched. Germline V gene data show CDR1 as SGHDT and CDR2 as YYEEEE. This CDR3 is built from 13 residues. CDR3 amino acids: CASSAGLTYEQYF. CDR3 DNA: TGTGCCAGCAGCGCGGGACTAACCTACGAGCAGTACTTC.

This clone has a handful of counts. The chain links TRBV29-1 to TRBJ1-4, with D possibly TRBD1 on 5 matching bases. The CDR3 is made up of 18 amino acids. Germline V CDR1 and CDR2: SQVTM, ANQGSEA. The V end was cut by 4 bases, the J end by 3 bases, with 24 bases between. CDR3 amino acids: CSVADPVQEDSANEKLFF. In DNA, the CDR3 is TGCAGCGTTGCCGACCCAGTACAGGAGGATTCGGCTAATGAAAAACTGTTTTTT. The full variable domain, completed using reference TRBV29-1 and TRBJ1-4, is SAVISQKPSRDICQRGTSLTIQCQVDSQVTMMFWYRQQPGQSLTLIATANQGSEATYESGFVIDKFPISRPNLTFSTLTVSNMSPEDSSIYLCSVADPVQEDSANEKLFFGSGTQLSVL.

The gene calls are TRBV5-1 and TRBJ2-7, with 8 bases fitting TRBD1. The CDR3 consists of 13 residues. Per germline, CDR1 SGHRS and CDR2 YFSETQ. V lost 0 bases and J lost 9; bases outside the gene matches: 5. CDR3 in amino acids: CASSLGLQGGQYF. The CDR3 DNA is TGCGCCAGCAGCTTGGGGCTACAGGGGGGGCAGTACTTC.

J is TRBJ1-4 and V is TRBV7-6; D may be TRBD1 (5 bases). Germline-derived CDR1 and CDR2 are SGHVS and FNYEAQ. The CDR3 consists of 11 residues. V was clipped by 2 bases and J by 11 bases, with 6 bases between them. CDR3 residues: CASSLQGKLFF. The CDR3 DNA reads as TGTGCCAGCAGCTTACAGGGTAAACTGTTTTTT.

V usage is TRBV5-1 and J usage is TRBJ2-3; D call uncertain. Trimming stripped 2 bases from V and 2 bases from J, with 9 bases between. The length of the CDR3 is 14 residues. Germline V gene sequence: CDR1 SGHRS, CDR2 YFSETQ. The CDR3 here is CASSFLENTDTQYF. The DNA of the CDR3 is TGCGCCAGCAGCTTTTTGGAAAACACAGATACGCAGTATTTT.

This chain links TRBV10-3 with TRBJ2-7; 9 nucleotides agree with TRBD1. The V and J ends lost 3 bases and 0 bases, in that order; junction bases with no gene match: 3. Per germline, CDR1 ENHRY and CDR2 SYGVKD. The CDR3 runs 15 residues. CDR3 sequence (DNA): TGTGCCATCAGTGACCGGGACAGGGCCTCCTACGAGCAGTACTTC. As protein: CAISDRDRASYEQYF.